This T cell receptor beta chain was sequenced in a study of Graves' ophthalmopathy and Graves' hyperthyroidism. Study results and caveats: Ophthalmopathy progression predictions by the model showed nearly 75% specificity and roughly 70% sensitivity. Stable hyperthyroidism and ophthalmopathy were told apart by a 13-signature model, which achieved less than 90% sensitivity and almost 82% specificity.

Many counts were recorded for this clonotype. Its target is unknown. The CDR3 has 14 residues. CDR1 is SNHLY, CDR2 FYNNEI, per germline. V was cut by 5 bases and J by 6 bases, with 14 bases left in between. Hyperthyroidism was new, under 2 months, in patients aged 18 to 65. Amplification of TCR beta CDR3 regions used RNA transcripts. The library came from an HTBI-primed first-round RT-PCR and a second-round multiplex PCR. TCRdb fed the multiplex PCR reads into MiXCR, producing one record per CDR3 protein. The repertoire holds about 1.2 million distinct CDR3 sequences, with 35% to 45% as singletons. The sample was peripheral blood or thyroid tissue (not recorded which). The chain recombines TRBV2 with TRBJ1-5; D call uncertain. The receptor was derived from an adult man with Graves' hyperthyroidism. In DNA, the CDR3 is TGTGCCAGCAGTCGTGAGGACGTCGGTCAGCCCCAGCATTTT. It codes for CASSREDVGQPQHF.